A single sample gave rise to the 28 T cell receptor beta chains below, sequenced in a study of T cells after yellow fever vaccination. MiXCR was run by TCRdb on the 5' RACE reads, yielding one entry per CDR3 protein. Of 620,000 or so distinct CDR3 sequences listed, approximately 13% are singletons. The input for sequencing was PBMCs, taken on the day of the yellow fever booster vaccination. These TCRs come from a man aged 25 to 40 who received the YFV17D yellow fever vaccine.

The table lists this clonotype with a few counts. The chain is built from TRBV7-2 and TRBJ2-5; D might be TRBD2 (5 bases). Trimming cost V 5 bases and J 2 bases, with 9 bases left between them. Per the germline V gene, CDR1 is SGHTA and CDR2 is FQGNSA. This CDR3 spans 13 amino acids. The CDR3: CASSADSQETQYF. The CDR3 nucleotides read TGTGCCAGCAGCGCGGACTCACAAGAGACCCAGTACTTC.

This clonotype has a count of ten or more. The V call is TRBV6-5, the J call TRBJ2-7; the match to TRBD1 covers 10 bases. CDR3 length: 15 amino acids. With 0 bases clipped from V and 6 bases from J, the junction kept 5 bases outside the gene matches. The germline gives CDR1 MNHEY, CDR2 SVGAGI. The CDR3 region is CASSYSGTGVSEQYF. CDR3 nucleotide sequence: TGTGCCAGCAGTTACTCCGGGACAGGGGTTTCCGAGCAGTACTTC.

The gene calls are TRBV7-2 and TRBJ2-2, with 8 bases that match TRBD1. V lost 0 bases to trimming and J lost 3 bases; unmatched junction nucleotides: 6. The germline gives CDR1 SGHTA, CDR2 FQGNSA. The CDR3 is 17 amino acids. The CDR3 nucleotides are TGTGCCAGCAGCTTAGCGATTGGACAGGGTTACACCGGGGAGCTGTTTTTT. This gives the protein CASSLAIGQGYTGELFF.

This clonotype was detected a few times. The CDR3 is CASRAEWSTDTQYF. The CDR3 coding sequence is TGTGCCAGTAGGGCGGAGTGGAGCACAGATACGCAGTATTTT. The chain carries TRBV19 and TRBJ2-3; D is undetermined. This CDR3 region has 14 residues. Germline V gives CDR1 LNHDA, CDR2 SQIVND (reference sequence). V gave up 6 bases and J gave up 0 bases, with 10 bases separating them.

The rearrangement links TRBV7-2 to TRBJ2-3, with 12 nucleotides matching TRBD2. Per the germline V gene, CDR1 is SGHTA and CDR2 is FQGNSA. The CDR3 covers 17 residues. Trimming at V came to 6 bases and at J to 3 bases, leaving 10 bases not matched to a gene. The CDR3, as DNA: TGTGCCAGCAGGACTAGCGGGAGATACGGGGAGACAGATACGCAGTATTTT. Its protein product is CASRTSGRYGETDTQYF.

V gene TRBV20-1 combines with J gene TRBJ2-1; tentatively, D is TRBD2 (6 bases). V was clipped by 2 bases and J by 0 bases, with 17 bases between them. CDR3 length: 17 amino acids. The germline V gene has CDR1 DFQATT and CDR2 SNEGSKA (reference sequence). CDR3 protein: CSARKVPGLLSYNEQFF. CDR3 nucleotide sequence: TGCAGTGCTAGAAAAGTCCCGGGACTCCTCTCCTACAATGAGCAGTTCTTC.

CDR3 sequence (DNA): TGCAGTGCTCAGGCTCTAGCGTCGGGAGGGCGGCTTAATGAGCAGTTCTTC. Translated: CSAQALASGGRLNEQFF. The chain uses TRBV20-1 and TRBJ2-1; 8 positions match TRBD2. J was trimmed by 7 bases and V by 5 bases; bases with no gene match: 19. The germline V gene has CDR1 DFQATT and CDR2 SNEGSKA (reference sequence). The CDR3 extends over 17 amino acids.

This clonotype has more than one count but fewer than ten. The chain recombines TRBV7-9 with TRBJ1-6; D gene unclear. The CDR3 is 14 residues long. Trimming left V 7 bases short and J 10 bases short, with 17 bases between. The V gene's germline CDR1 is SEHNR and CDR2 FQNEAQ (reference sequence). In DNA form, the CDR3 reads TGTGCCAGCACCGACCCAAGCGGTAGATCACCCCTCCACTTT. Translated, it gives CASTDPSGRSPLHF.

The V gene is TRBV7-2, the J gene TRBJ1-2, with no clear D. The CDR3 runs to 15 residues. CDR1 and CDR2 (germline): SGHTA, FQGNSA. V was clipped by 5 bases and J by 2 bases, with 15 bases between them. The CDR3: CASSPHPDVNYGYTF. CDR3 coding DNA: TGTGCCAGCAGCCCCCATCCCGACGTGAACTATGGCTACACCTTC.

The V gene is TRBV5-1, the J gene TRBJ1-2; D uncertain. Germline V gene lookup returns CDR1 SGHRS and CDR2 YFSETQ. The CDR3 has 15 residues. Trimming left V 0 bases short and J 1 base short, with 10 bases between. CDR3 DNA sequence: TGCGCCAGCAGCTTGGGGCACCTTTTTAACTATGGCTACACCTTC. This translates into CASSLGHLFNYGYTF.

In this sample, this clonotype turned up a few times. The CDR3 coding sequence is TGTGCCAGCAGCTTAATGGGACCAGGTAGATCGGAGACCCAGTACTTC. Amino acid sequence: CASSLMGPGRSETQYF. The chain joins TRBV7-2 to TRBJ2-5; either TRBD1 or TRBD2 may supply D (5 bases each). With 2 bases removed from V and 5 bases from J, the gap between germline ends came to 18 bases. Germline CDR1 SGHTA, CDR2 FQGNSA. The CDR3 has 16 residues.

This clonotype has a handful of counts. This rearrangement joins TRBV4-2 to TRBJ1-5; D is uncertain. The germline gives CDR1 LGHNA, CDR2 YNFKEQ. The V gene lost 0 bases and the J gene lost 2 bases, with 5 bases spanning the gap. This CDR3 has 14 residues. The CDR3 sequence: CASSQDQGNQPQHF. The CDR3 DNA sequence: TGTGCCAGCAGCCAAGACCAGGGCAATCAGCCCCAGCATTTT.

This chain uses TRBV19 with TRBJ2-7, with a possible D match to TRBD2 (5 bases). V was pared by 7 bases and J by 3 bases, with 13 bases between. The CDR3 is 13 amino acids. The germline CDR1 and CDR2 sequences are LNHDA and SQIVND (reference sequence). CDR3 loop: CASKGRQVYEQYF. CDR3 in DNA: TGTGCCAGTAAAGGGAGACAAGTCTACGAGCAGTACTTC.

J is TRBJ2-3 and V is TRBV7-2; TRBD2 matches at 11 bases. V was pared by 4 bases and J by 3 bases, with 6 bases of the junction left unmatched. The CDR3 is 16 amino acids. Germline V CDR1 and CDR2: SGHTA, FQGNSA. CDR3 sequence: CASSSTSGSGTDTQYF. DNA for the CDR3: TGTGCCAGCAGCTCTACTAGCGGGAGTGGGACAGATACGCAGTATTTT.

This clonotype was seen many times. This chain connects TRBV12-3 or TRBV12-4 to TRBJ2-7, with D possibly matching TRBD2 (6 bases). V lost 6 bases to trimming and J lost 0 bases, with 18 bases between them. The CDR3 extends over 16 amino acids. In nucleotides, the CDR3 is TGTGCCAGCAGCACCTACCGGGACTGGAGCTCCTACGAGCAGTACTTC. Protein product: CASSTYRDWSSYEQYF.

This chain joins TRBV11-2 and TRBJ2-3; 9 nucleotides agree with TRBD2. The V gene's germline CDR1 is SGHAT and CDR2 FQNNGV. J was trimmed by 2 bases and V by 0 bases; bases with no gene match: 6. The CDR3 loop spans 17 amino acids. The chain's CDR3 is CASSLDRLADPTDTQYF. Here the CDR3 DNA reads TGTGCCAGCAGCTTAGATCGACTAGCGGATCCCACAGATACGCAGTATTTT.

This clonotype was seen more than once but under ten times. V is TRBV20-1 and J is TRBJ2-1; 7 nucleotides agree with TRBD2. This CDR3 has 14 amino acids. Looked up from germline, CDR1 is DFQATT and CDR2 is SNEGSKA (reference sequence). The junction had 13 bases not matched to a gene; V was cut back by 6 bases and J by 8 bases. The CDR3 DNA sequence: TGCAGTGCGGCCGGGGGGTCGGTTTTAGATGAGCAGTTCTTC. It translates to CSAAGGSVLDEQFF.

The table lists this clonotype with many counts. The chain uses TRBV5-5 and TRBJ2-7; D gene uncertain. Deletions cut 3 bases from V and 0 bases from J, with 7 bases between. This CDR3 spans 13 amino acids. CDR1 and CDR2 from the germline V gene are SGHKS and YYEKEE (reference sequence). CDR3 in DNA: TGTGCCAGCAGCTCCCAGAGCTCCTACGAGCAGTACTTC. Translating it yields CASSSQSSYEQYF.

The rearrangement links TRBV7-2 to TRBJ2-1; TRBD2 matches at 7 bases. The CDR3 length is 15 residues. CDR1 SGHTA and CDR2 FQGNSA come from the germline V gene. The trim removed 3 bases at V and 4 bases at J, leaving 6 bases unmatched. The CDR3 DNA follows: TGTGCCAGCAGCTTGTTGGGAGGGGCTTACAATGAGCAGTTCTTC. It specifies CASSLLGGAYNEQFF.

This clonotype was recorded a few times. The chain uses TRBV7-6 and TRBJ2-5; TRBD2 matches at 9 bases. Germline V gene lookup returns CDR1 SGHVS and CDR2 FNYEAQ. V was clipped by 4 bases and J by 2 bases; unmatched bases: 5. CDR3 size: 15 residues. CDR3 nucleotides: TGTGCCAGCAGCTGGGCGGGAGGGAGGCAAGAGACCCAGTACTTC. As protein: CASSWAGGRQETQYF.

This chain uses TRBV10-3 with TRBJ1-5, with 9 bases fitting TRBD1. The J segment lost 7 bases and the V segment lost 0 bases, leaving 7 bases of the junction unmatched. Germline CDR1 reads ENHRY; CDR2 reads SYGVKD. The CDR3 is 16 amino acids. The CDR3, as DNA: TGTGCCATCAGTGAGTCTCCGGGACAGGGTCCCCAGCCCCAGCATTTT. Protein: CAISESPGQGPQPQHF.

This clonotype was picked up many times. The CDR3 sequence: CASSFVLVGDTQYF. DNA of the CDR3: TGTGCCAGCAGCTTCGTCCTAGTTGGAGATACGCAGTATTTT. The chain is built from TRBV7-2 and TRBJ2-3, with D unresolved. Trimming took off 3 bases at V and 5 bases at J, with 12 bases between the two ends. This CDR3 has 14 residues. The germline gives CDR1 SGHTA, CDR2 FQGNSA.

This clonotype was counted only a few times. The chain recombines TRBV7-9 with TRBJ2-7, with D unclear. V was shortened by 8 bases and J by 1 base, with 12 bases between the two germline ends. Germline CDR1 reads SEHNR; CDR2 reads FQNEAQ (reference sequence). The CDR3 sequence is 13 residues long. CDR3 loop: CASDFIGSYEQYF. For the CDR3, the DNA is TGTGCCAGCGACTTCATAGGATCCTACGAGCAGTACTTC.

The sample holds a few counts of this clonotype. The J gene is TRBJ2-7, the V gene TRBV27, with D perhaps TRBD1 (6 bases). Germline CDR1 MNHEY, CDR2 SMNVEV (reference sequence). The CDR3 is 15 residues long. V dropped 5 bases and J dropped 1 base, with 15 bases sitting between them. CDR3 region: CASSRDRLKSYEQYF. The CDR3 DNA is TGTGCCAGCAGTCGAGACAGGTTGAAATCCTACGAGCAGTACTTC.

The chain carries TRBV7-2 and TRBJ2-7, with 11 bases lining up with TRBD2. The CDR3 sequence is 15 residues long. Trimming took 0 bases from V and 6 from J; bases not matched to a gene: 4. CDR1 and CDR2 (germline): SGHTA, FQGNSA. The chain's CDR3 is CASSLAASGRSEQYF. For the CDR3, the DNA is TGTGCCAGCAGCTTAGCTGCTAGCGGGAGGAGCGAGCAGTACTTC. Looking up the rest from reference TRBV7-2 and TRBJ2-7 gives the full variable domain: GAGVSQSPSNKVTEKGKDVELRCDPISGHTALYWYRQSLGQGLEFLIYFQGNSAPDKSGLPSDRFSAERTGGSVSTLTIQRTQQEDSAVYLCASSLAASGRSEQYFGPGTRLTVT.

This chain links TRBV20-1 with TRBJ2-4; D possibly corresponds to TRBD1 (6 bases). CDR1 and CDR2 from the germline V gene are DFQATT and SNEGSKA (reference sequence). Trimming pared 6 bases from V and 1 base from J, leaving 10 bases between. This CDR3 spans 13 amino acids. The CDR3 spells CSAQQGAKNIQYF. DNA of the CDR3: TGCAGTGCCCAACAGGGTGCCAAAAACATTCAGTACTTC.

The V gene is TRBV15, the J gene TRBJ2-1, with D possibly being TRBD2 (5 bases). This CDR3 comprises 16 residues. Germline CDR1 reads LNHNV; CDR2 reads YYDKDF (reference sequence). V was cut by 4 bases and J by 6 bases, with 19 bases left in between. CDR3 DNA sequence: TGTGCCACCAGCAACCCGGGAAGGCGGTCCAGCAATGAGCAGTTCTTC. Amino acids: CATSNPGRRSSNEQFF.

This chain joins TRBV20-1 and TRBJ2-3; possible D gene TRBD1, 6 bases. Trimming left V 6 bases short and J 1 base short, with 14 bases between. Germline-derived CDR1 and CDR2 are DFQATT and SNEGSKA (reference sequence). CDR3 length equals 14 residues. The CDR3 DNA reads TGCAGTGCCCGGAGGACAGCTGGCACAGATACGCAGTATTTT. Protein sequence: CSARRTAGTDTQYF.